The 13 T cell receptor beta chains below come from one sample, sequenced in a study of blood T cell repertoires in COVID-19. Measured with immunoSEQ multiplex PCR; TCRdb has only the in-frame clones, and not every one. This repertoire shows 160,000 or so clones, roughly 90% found once; its top ten account for 6% to 8.5%. Sequences were obtained from PBMCs or T cells enriched from blood (not recorded which). The receptors were sampled from a woman aged 50 to 65 who had recovered from COVID-19.

The chain recombines TRBV19 with TRBJ2-1; 10 bases agree with TRBD2. With 6 bases clipped from V and 5 bases from J, the junction kept 10 bases outside the gene matches. This CDR3 spans 16 amino acids. Germline CDR1 and CDR2: LNHDA and SQIVND (reference sequence). The CDR3 nucleotides are TGTGCCAGTAGCCACTGGACTAGCGGAGAAAACAATGAGCAGTTCTTC. This translates into CASSHWTSGENNEQFF.

The CDR3 bases are TGCAGCGCGGGACAGGTCGCCCAGCCCCAGCATTTT. Its protein product is CSAGQVAQPQHF. The chain couples TRBV29-1 to TRBJ1-5, with 8 bases that match TRBD1. This CDR3 comprises 12 residues. Looked up from germline, CDR1 is SQVTM and CDR2 is ANQGSEA. Trimming cost V 7 bases and J 7 bases; bases outside gene matches: 6.

This chain connects TRBV6-6 to TRBJ1-1; D remains ambiguous. CDR1 and CDR2 (germline): MNHNY, SVGAGI (reference sequence). V lost 6 bases and J 6 bases, leaving 11 bases between the germline ends. There are 12 residues in the CDR3. The CDR3 sequence is CASSLGAAEAFF. As DNA, the CDR3 is TGTGCCAGCAGCCTGGGAGCCGCTGAAGCTTTCTTT.

V usage is TRBV5-1 and J usage is TRBJ2-5; TRBD1 aligns across 7 bases. The CDR3 runs 15 residues. Germline trimming cut 4 bases from V and 5 bases from J; bases unmatched to any gene: 11. CDR1 and CDR2 (germline): SGHRS, YFSETQ. DNA of the CDR3: TGCGCCAGCAGCGACGCAGGGGGTTGGGAGGAGACCCAGTACTTC. Translated, it gives CASSDAGGWEETQYF.

The rearrangement joins TRBV2 to TRBJ1-1; TRBD1 might be the D (6 bases). Deletions cut 4 bases from V and 4 bases from J, with 16 bases between. Germline values: CDR1 SNHLY, CDR2 FYNNEI. The length of the CDR3 is 15 residues. CDR3 sequence: CASSGLNRVLTEAFF. Here the CDR3 DNA reads TGTGCCAGCAGTGGTCTGAACAGGGTACTCACTGAAGCTTTCTTT.

The J gene is TRBJ2-1, the V gene TRBV7-2, with 11 bases fitting TRBD2. CDR1 SGHTA and CDR2 FQGNSA come from the germline V gene. This CDR3 has 16 amino acids. With V trimmed by 3 bases and J by 7 bases, 8 bases remained unmatched. In DNA, the CDR3 is TGTGCCAGCAGCTTCCAGATAGCGGGGGGGGCAAATGAGCAGTTCTTC. As protein: CASSFQIAGGANEQFF.

The table lists this clone with a count of one. V is TRBV6-5 and J is TRBJ2-3; 11 nucleotides line up with TRBD2. The CDR3 runs 14 residues. CDR1 and CDR2 (germline): MNHEY, SVGAGI. The trim removed 10 bases at V and 9 bases at J, leaving 12 bases unmatched. CDR3 DNA: TGTGCCATTTCAACGGGTAGCGGGGGGGCCACGCAGTATTTT. It translates to CAISTGSGGATQYF.

V usage is TRBV3-1 (or the pseudogene TRBV3-2) and J usage is TRBJ1-5; 8 nucleotides match TRBD1. The CDR3 sequence is 15 residues long. V shed 5 bases and J 5 bases; nucleotides not matched to a gene: 8. The germline CDR1 and CDR2 sequences are LGHDT and YNNKEL (reference sequence). CDR3 nucleotides: TGTGCCAGCAGCGATGAGGACAGGGAGGATCAGCCCCAGCATTTT. As protein: CASSDEDREDQPQHF.

This clone was detected once. V gene TRBV12-3 or TRBV12-4 combines with J gene TRBJ1-3, with unresolved D. V was pared by 5 bases and J by 1 base, with 6 bases between. This CDR3 spans 13 amino acids. The CDR3 coding sequence is TGTGCCAGCAGTCCGGGATCTGGAAACACCATATATTTT. It translates to CASSPGSGNTIYF.

This chain joins TRBV5-4 and TRBJ2-5; TRBD1 matches at 7 bases. The CDR3 loop spans 14 amino acids. J gave up 1 base and V 3 bases, and 3 bases lay outside the gene matches. Germline V gene data show CDR1 as SGHNT and CDR2 as YYREEE (reference sequence). The CDR3: CASSSGQVQETQYF. CDR3 sequence (DNA): TGTGCCAGCAGCTCAGGACAGGTCCAAGAGACCCAGTACTTC.

The chain is built from TRBV7-9 and TRBJ1-1; 7 bases are a match to TRBD1. CDR3 length: 16 amino acids. V trimming: 1 base; J trimming: 0 bases; junction bases outside the gene matches: 5. Germline lookup yields CDR1 SEHNR and CDR2 FQNEAQ (reference sequence). The CDR3 is CASSLGGTELNTEAFF. CDR3 in DNA: TGTGCCAGCAGCTTAGGAGGGACAGAGTTGAACACTGAAGCTTTCTTT.

The genes are TRBV11-1 and TRBJ2-7, with a possible D match to TRBD2 (5 bases). Trimming cost V 1 base and J 3 bases, with 10 bases left between them. Germline V gene sequence: CDR1 SGHAT, CDR2 FQDESV (reference sequence). There are 14 residues in the CDR3. DNA for the CDR3: TGTGCCAGCAGCTTAGGGCGGGCTCACTACGAGCAGTACTTC. Protein product: CASSLGRAHYEQYF.

CDR3 sequence reads: CASSPGQVGYEQYF. DNA of the CDR3: TGTGCCAGTAGTCCGGGACAGGTGGGGTACGAGCAGTACTTC. This rearrangement joins TRBV19 to TRBJ2-7; 8 nucleotides agree with TRBD1. CDR1 is LNHDA, CDR2 SQIVND, per germline (reference sequence). This CDR3 contains 14 residues. Trimming cost V 5 bases and J 4 bases; bases outside gene matches: 7.